This T cell receptor beta chain was captured by sequencing in a study of blood T cell repertoires in COVID-19. Study details: Whether acute or convalescent, the COVID-19 samples came from the United States, Italy and Spain. In each case, the material was cDNA or gDNA derived from T cells, B-cell-depleted T cells, or PBMCs.

Membership in each cohort depended on participant-reported clinical history. Cohort 3 recovered donors had two negative PCRs, clearance, or symptom resolution. The method was immunoSEQ multiplex PCR; TCRdb's version includes in-frame clones alone and lacks a portion of them. The table records about 280,000 clones, roughly 85% of them present only once. CDR3 size: 14 residues. The J segment lost 2 bases and the V segment lost 6 bases, leaving 6 bases of the junction unmatched. Germline CDR1 SGHDT, CDR2 YYEEEE. The specimen was PBMCs or T cells enriched from blood (not recorded which). The chain has TRBV5-6 and TRBJ2-7; 9 bases agree with TRBD1. The receptor was isolated from a woman aged 40 to 49 who had recovered from COVID-19. CDR3 residues: CASTRTGVTYEQYF. CDR3 nucleotide sequence: TGTGCCAGCACCAGGACAGGGGTCACCTACGAGCAGTACTTC. The full variable domain, rest sourced from reference TRBV5-6 and TRBJ2-7, is DAGVTQSPTHLIKTRGQQVTLRCSPKSGHDTVSWYQQALGQGPQFIFQYYEEEERQRGNFPDRFSGHQFPNYSSELNVNALLLGDSALYLCASTRTGVTYEQYFGPGTRLTVT.